This is a list of T cell receptor beta chains from one sample in a study of spatial heterogeneity in lung cancer. From the 5' RACE reads, TCRdb called clonotypes with MiXCR, one entry per CDR3 protein. The profile shows 15,000 to 20,000 distinct CDR3 sequences, 9.2% of them singletons. Sample: PBMCs, taken at follow-up. These receptors all stem from a male donor with early-stage non-small cell lung cancer. Both conserved end residues are part of each CDR3. A D gene is named only where the DNA matches it firmly. Rows give clone size only sometimes, using once, few, many, or a class for an expanded clone.

>TRBJ1-3|TRBV12-3/TRBV12-4|NA|NA
TGTGCCAGCAGTTTAACGATGGAAAACACCATATATTTT
CASSLTMENTIYF
>TRBJ2-1|TRBV27|NA|NA
TGTGCCAGCAGTTCACAGGACAATGAGCAGTTCTTC
CASSSQDNEQFF
>TRBJ1-5|TRBV20-1|many|TRBD1
TGCAGTGCTAGTAGGTTGAGGGACAGAAATCAGCCCCAGCATTTT
CSASRLRDRNQPQHF
>TRBJ2-1|TRBV6-4|many|TRBD2
TGTGCCAGCAGCATAGGGACTAGCGGGAGTAATGAGCAGTTCTTC
CASSIGTSGSNEQFF
>TRBJ1-2|TRBV7-9|many|TRBD1
TGTGCCAGCAGCTCCAACAGGGACAGGGAGAGCTATGGCTACACCTTC
CASSSNRDRESYGYTF
>TRBJ2-5|TRBV18|many|TRBD1
TGTGCCAGCTCACCCCTTGGACAGGGCCTGCAAGAGACCCAGTACTTC
CASSPLGQGLQETQYF
>TRBJ1-2|TRBV6-1|few|TRBD1
TGTGCCAGCAGTGACAGGGGGCGCGGCTACACCTTC
CASSDRGRGYTF
>TRBJ1-4|TRBV3-2|many|NA
TGTGCCAGCAGCCAAGAGACGGGACAGCTAAACTCGGCAACTAATGAAAAACTGTTTTTT
CASSQETGQLNSATNEKLFF
>TRBJ2-1|TRBV5-1|NA|TRBD1
TGCGCCAGCAGCTTGGCCCAGGGGGCCTACAATGAGCAGTTCTTC
CASSLAQGAYNEQFF
>TRBJ2-1|TRBV11-2|many|NA
TGTGCCAGCAGCCCAAAGGGTGAGCAGTTCTTC
CASSPKGEQFF
>TRBJ2-5|TRBV9|many|NA
TGTGCCAGCAGCGTAGAGGGGCTGGTAGGAGGCGAGACCCAGTACTTC
CASSVEGLVGGETQYF
>TRBJ1-4|TRBV7-2|NA|NA
TGTGCCAGCAGCTTAATAGGTCCCGGGGATGAAAAACTGTTTTTT
CASSLIGPGDEKLFF
>TRBJ2-7|TRBV11-2|few|NA
TGTGCCAGCAGCTCCCCGGGCGGGACCTACCTATACGAGCAGTACTTC
CASSSPGGTYLYEQYF
>TRBJ2-7|TRBV5-6|many|NA
TGTGCCAGCAGCTTCCCGGACTACGAGCAGTACTTC
CASSFPDYEQYF
>TRBJ2-5|TRBV5-6|many|NA
TGTGCCAGCAGCTTGTTTGTGGGAGTCTGGTCGGAGACCCAGTACTTC
CASSLFVGVWSETQYF
>TRBJ2-3|TRBV4-3|many|NA
TGCGCCAGCAGCCAAGATTCCGCGGGAACCGGGGCAGATACGCAGTATTTT
CASSQDSAGTGADTQYF
>TRBJ2-3|TRBV6-2/TRBV6-3|NA|NA
TGTGCCAGCAGTTACTCTAGGAAGGACCACACAGATACGCAGTATTTT
CASSYSRKDHTDTQYF
>TRBJ2-1|TRBV5-6|few|TRBD2
TGTGCCAGCAGCTTGCTAGCGGGGGCAGATGAGCAGTTCTTC
CASSLLAGADEQFF
>TRBJ1-2|TRBV29-1|many|TRBD1
TGCAGCGTCAGACTCGACAGGGACGGCTATGGCTACACCTTC
CSVRLDRDGYGYTF
>TRBJ2-5|TRBV3-1|many|NA
TGTGCCAGCAGCCCAGACACCGGAACCCGCCAAGAGACCCAGTACTTC
CASSPDTGTRQETQYF
>TRBJ2-3|TRBV10-2|medium-sized|NA
TGCGCCAGCAGTGATGCAACCCGTAGCACAGATACGCAGTATTTT
CASSDATRSTDTQYF
>TRBJ2-3|TRBV27|many|NA
TGTGCCAGCAGTTTATGGACGTCAGGCACAGATACGCAGTATTTT
CASSLWTSGTDTQYF
>TRBJ2-5|TRBV19|few|NA
TGTGCCAGTAGTGGGGCCGTGTACCAAGAGACCCAGTACTTC
CASSGAVYQETQYF
>TRBJ1-3|TRBV6-9|medium-sized|NA
TGTGCCAGCAGTCCCCTCCGGGCCGACGGGGCGAAAAACACCATATATTTT
CASSPLRADGAKNTIYF
>TRBJ1-1|TRBV19|NA|TRBD1
TGTGCCAGTAGTAGACAGGGGGGGAACACTGAAGCTTTCTTT
CASSRQGGNTEAFF
>TRBJ2-3|TRBV4-2|many|TRBD2
TGTGCCAGCAGCCAAGAACGGAGCGGGGGGGCCGGGAGCGCAGATACGCAGTATTTT
CASSQERSGGAGSADTQYF
>TRBJ2-2|TRBV5-1|few|NA
TGCGCCAGCAGCTTGAACACCGGGGAGCTGTTTTTT
CASSLNTGELFF
>TRBJ2-7|TRBV28|many|TRBD2
TGTGCCAGCAGTTTATTCCTCCGGACTAGCGGTAGCTCCTACGAGCAGTACTTC
CASSLFLRTSGSSYEQYF
>TRBJ1-5|TRBV11-2|medium-sized|NA
TGTGCCAGCAGCTTAGATAGTTCGTACAATCAGCCCCAGCATTTT
CASSLDSSYNQPQHF
>TRBJ2-3|TRBV5-1|NA|NA
TGCGCCAGCAGCGGAGAGAGCACAGATACGCAGTATTTT
CASSGESTDTQYF
>TRBJ2-1|TRBV28|many|TRBD1
TGTGCCAGCAGTCCACAGGGGGCGTCCTACAATGAGCAGTTCTTC
CASSPQGASYNEQFF
>TRBJ2-3|TRBV5-1|few|NA
TGCGCCAGCAGCGTTCGAGGACAGAGCACAGATACGCAGTATTTT
CASSVRGQSTDTQYF
>TRBJ2-7|TRBV29-1|many|NA
TGCAGCGTTGAAGATCAGGCCTCATATCCTTACGTGCAGTACTTC
CSVEDQASYPYVQYF
>TRBJ2-2|TRBV29-1|large|TRBD2
TGCAGCGTTGGGGGGGGCACCGGGGAGCTGTTTTTT
CSVGGGTGELFF
>TRBJ1-5|TRBV30|many|NA
TGTGCCTGGAGTGGAAATAGGGAACAGCCCCAGCATTTT
CAWSGNREQPQHF
>TRBJ2-3|TRBV3-1|many|TRBD2
TGTGCCAGCAGCTGGCCGTCCGCGGGGGGACGAGGATATACGCAGTATTTT
CASSWPSAGGRGYTQYF
>TRBJ2-7|TRBV7-2|many|NA
TGTGCCAGCAGCCTCCCCCGCGGGGTCACCTACGAGCAGTACTTC
CASSLPRGVTYEQYF
>TRBJ2-2|TRBV20-1|many|TRBD2
TGCAGTGCTATAAGACTAGCGGGAGGCACCGGGGAGCTGTTTTTT
CSAIRLAGGTGELFF
>TRBJ1-5|TRBV27|many|NA
TGTGCCAGCAGACGGACAGTGAATCAGCCCCAGCATTTT
CASRRTVNQPQHF
>TRBJ2-7|TRBV20-1|many|TRBD2
TGCAGTGCTAGGCGGACTAGCGGGGGGAGCGAGCAGTACTTC
CSARRTSGGSEQYF
>TRBJ2-3|TRBV13|few|NA
TGTGCCAGCAGTCCATCATTATCCACAGATACGCAGTATTTT
CASSPSLSTDTQYF
>TRBJ2-3|TRBV20-1|NA|TRBD2
TGCAGTGCAGAGAAGTCAAGCGGGGGGGCTGGAGATACGCAGTATTTT
CSAEKSSGGAGDTQYF
>TRBJ2-7|TRBV5-1|NA|NA
TGCGCCAGCAGCCTCCCGGACCAGACCTACGAGCAGTACTTC
CASSLPDQTYEQYF
>TRBJ2-3|TRBV9|NA|NA
TGTGCCAGCAGCCTCCAGTCGGATACGCAGTTTTTT
CASSLQSDTQFF
>TRBJ2-3|TRBV12-3/TRBV12-4|few|TRBD2
TGTGCCAGCAGTCGGACTAGCGGGGTAGATACGCAGTATTTT
CASSRTSGVDTQYF
>TRBJ2-7|TRBV6-1|few|TRBD1
TGTGCCAGCAGTAGAAGTTTTACCGGGACAGGATCCCACGAGCAGTACTTC
CASSRSFTGTGSHEQYF
>TRBJ1-2|TRBV6-2/TRBV6-3|many|TRBD1
TGTGCCAGCAGTATCTCTTTGGACAGGGCAGATGGCTACACCTTC
CASSISLDRADGYTF